The sequence of this T cell receptor beta chain was determined in a study of T cell repertoires in cytomegalovirus infection (dated by TCRdb to between 2018 and 2020). Context from the whole study: The peptide stimulations were aimed at well-studied HLA-B-restricted epitopes as well as recently identified HLA-C-restricted CMV epitopes, whose presentation resists viral immunomodulation. Because public TCR beta signatures pointed to carriage of CMV infection together with the matching HLA type, the HLA type of each donor mattered for the analysis.

With respect to this clonotype: The target of this receptor is not known. One base away there is no much larger clone; base qualities are not given.

CDR1 and CDR2 (SGHVS, FNYEAQ) derive from the germline V gene. Clipping removes 1 base from V and 1 base from J, with 8 as the unmatched junction base count. CDR3 length: 18 amino acids, cysteine to phenylalanine. The kept DNA is CDR3 alone, 54 bases in frame from the first base. Read against the paper, the sample's treatment or condition label means: in vitro stimulation with specific CMV peptide epitopes to enrich CMV-specific T cells. These reads were obtained on an Illumina HiSeq 1500. TCRdb applied fastp at Q25 and MiXCR to the public reads, then kept only in-frame beta chains. Rows are combined by CDR3 protein, so each entry shows the most common genes and DNA. This sample lists fewer than 950,000 distinct CDR3 sequences; approximately 32% were detected once. The ten biggest clones cover around 12% of the sample. General conclusions and limits of the study: In the ex vivo response, HLA-C-restricted CMV-specific TCR beta clonotypes were dominant, and in two of eight donors the single most frequent clonotype came from this HLA-C-restricted group. Carriers of CMV infection plus the relevant HLA type were discriminated by the cumulative frequency of public TCR beta family members in the study cohort and in an independent roughly 380-donor cohort.

Recombination linked TRBV7-6 to TRBJ2-3, and TRBD2 matches 10 of the central bases. This specimen was cultured CD8+ T cells from PBMCs, taken from culture after CMV antigen stimulation. The source of this sequence is a human donor in good health (CMV status not recorded). Some clones in this sample may be carry-over from other donors' samples. The DNA reads TGTGCCAGCAGCTTAGACTTTCAGCGGGGGGGTGGCACAGATACGCAGTATTTT. Protein translation: CASSLDFQRGGGTDTQYF. Reference TRBV7-6 and TRBJ2-3 proteins supply the regions before and after the CDR3; the full variable domain is: GAGVSQSPRYKVTKRGQDVALRCDPISGHVSLYWYRQALGQGPEFLTYFNYEAQQDKSGLPNDRFSAERPEGSISTLTIQRTEQRDSAMYRCASSLDFQRGGGTDTQYFGPGTRLTVL.